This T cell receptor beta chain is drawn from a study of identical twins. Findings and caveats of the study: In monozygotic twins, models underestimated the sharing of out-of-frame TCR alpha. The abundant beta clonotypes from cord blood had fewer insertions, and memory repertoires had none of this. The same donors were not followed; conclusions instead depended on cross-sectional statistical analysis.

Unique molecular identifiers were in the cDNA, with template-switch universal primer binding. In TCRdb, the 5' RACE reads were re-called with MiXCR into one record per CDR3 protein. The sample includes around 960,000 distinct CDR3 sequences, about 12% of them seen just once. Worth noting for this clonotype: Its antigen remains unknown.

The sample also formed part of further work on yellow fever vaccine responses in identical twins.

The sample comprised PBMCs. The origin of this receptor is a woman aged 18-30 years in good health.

The chain's CDR3 is CASSFRDRVRSSGYTF. The CDR3 coding sequence is TGTGCCAGCAGTTTCCGGGACAGGGTTAGGAGCTCTGGCTACACCTTC. V usage is TRBV12-3 or TRBV12-4 and J usage is TRBJ1-2, with 9 nucleotides matching TRBD1. The CDR3 loop spans 16 amino acids. Germline trimming cut 3 bases from V and 7 bases from J; bases unmatched to any gene: 12.